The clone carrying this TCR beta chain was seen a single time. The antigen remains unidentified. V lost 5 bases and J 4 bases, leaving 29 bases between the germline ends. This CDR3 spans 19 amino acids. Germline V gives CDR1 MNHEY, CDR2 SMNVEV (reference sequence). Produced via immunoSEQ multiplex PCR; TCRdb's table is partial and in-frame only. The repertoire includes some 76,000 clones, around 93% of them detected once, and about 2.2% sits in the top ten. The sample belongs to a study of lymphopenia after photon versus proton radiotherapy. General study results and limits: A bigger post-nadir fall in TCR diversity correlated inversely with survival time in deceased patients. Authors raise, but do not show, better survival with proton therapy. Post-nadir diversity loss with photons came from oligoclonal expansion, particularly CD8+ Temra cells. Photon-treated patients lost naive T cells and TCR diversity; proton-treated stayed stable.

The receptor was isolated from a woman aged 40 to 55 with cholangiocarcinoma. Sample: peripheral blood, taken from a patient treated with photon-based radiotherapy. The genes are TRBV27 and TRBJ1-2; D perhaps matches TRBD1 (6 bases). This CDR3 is CASSPSMIDPGTLIYGYTF. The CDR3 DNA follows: TGTGCCAGCAGTCCCTCAATGATTGATCCCGGGACACTCATCTATGGCTACACCTTC.